This T cell receptor (beta chain) is from a study of response to subunit inactivated influenza vaccine. Regarding this clonotype: The target antigen is unknown.

General observations from the study: That few new T cells are recruited by each seasonal influenza vaccination was the authors' suggestion.

The CDR3 length is 13 residues. V dropped 6 bases and J dropped 7 bases, with 13 bases sitting between them. TCRdb re-derived calls from the RT-PCR reads in MiXCR, one entry per CDR3 protein. Of about 500,000 distinct CDR3 sequences in the sample, about 15% were seen once. The sequence was collected from a man between 50 and 70 years old who received an inactivated influenza vaccine. The rearrangement joins TRBV12-3 or TRBV12-4 to TRBJ1-5, with D possibly TRBD1 on 6 matching bases. This material consisted of CD4+ T cells sorted from PBMCs, taken approximately 25 months after vaccination. The CDR3 DNA reads as TGTGCCAGCAGCCCCTCACAGGGACAGCCCCAGCATTTT. Translating it yields CASSPSQGQPQHF.